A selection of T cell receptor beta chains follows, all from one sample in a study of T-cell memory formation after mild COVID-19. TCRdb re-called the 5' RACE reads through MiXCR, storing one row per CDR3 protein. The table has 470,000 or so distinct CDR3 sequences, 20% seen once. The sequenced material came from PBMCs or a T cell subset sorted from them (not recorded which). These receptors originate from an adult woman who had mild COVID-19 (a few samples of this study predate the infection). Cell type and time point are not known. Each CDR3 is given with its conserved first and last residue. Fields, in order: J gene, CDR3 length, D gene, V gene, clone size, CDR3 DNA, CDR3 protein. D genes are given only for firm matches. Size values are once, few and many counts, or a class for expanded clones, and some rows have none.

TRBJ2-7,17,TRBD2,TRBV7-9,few,TGTGCCAGCAGCAAATCGACGGGGCGGGAGGCTTCCTACGAGCAGTACTTC,CASSKSTGREASYEQYF
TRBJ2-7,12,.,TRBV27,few,TGTGACACAGGGTGTAATCCCTACGAGCAGTACTTC,CDTGCNPYEQYF
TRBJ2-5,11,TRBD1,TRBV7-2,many,TGTGCCAGCAGCCCAGGACAGGGGGCATACTTC,CASSPGQGAYF
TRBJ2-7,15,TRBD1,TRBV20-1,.,TGCAGTGCTAGAGATACCGGCAGGGGGATATACGAGCAGTACTTC,CSARDTGRGIYEQYF
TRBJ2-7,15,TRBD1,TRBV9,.,TGTGCCAGCAGCCCCACAGGGGTCTCCAACTACGAGCAGTACTTC,CASSPTGVSNYEQYF
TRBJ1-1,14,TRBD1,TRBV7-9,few,TGTGCCAGCAGGCCTGGGACAGGGAACACTGAAGCTTTCTTT,CASRPGTGNTEAFF
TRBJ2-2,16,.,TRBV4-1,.,TGCGCCAGCCACGAAGAGGGGGGACACCCCACCGGGGAGCTGTTTTTT,CASHEEGGHPTGELFF
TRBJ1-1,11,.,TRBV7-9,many,TGTGCCAGCAGTATGAACACTGAAGCTTTCTTT,CASSMNTEAFF
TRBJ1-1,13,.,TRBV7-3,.,TGTGCCAGCAGCTTAACCAGCTGGTCAGTAGCTTTCTTT,CASSLTSWSVAFF
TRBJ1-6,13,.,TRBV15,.,TGTGCCACCAGCAGAGACCCGAATTCACCCCTCCACTTT,CATSRDPNSPLHF
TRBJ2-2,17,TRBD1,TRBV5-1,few,TGCGCCAGCAGCTTTACTGGACAGGTCTCGAACACCGGGGAGCTGTTTTTT,CASSFTGQVSNTGELFF
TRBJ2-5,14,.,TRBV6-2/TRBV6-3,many,TGTGCCAGCAGTTATCTAGCGCTACAAGAGACCCAGTACTTC,CASSYLALQETQYF
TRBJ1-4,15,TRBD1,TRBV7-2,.,TGTGCCAGCAGGTCCCGGTTGTTGGACAGGGAAAAACTGTTTTTT,CASRSRLLDREKLFF
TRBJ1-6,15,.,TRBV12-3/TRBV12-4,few,TGTGCCAGCAGTTTAGATAGGGGAACGCATTCACCCCTCCACTTT,CASSLDRGTHSPLHF
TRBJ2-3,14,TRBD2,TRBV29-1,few,TGCAGCGTTTGTGCTAGCGGGACCACAGATACGCAGTATTTT,CSVCASGTTDTQYF
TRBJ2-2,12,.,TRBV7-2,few,TGTGCCAGCAGCCGGCCGGCTGGGGAGCTGTTTTTT,CASSRPAGELFF
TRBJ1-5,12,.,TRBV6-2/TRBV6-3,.,TGTGCCAGCAGTACTGGGGTTCAGCCCCAGCATTTT,CASSTGVQPQHF
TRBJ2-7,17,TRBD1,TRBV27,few,TGTGCCAGCAGTTTATTCGGTCGTGAACAGGGGAGCGTCCAGCAGTACTTC,CASSLFGREQGSVQQYF
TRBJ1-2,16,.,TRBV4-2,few,TGTGCCAGCAGCCAAGATCGCGACAGAATAACCTATGGCTACACCTTC,CASSQDRDRITYGYTF
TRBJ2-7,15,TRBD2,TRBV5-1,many,TGCGCCAGCAGCTTTGTTGGGACTAGCGATTTCGAGCAGTACTTC,CASSFVGTSDFEQYF
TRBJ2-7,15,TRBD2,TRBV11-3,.,TGTGCCAGCAGCTTGAGTCTAGCGGGAGTTCACGAGCAGTACTTC,CASSLSLAGVHEQYF
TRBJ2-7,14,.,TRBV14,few,TGTGCCAGCAGCCCCCTTATGGACTTGGGGGAGCAGTACTTC,CASSPLMDLGEQYF
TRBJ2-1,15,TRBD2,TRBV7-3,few,TGTGCCAGCAGCTCTTTAGCGGGGCCCTACAATGAGCAGTTCTTC,CASSSLAGPYNEQFF
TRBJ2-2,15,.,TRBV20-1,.,TGCAGTGCTAGAATAGCGGAGGGGGGGACCGGGGAGCTGTTTTTT,CSARIAEGGTGELFF
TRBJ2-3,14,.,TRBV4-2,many,TGTGCCAGCAGGAGGGATAGGGAGGCAGATACGCAGTATTTT,CASRRDREADTQYF
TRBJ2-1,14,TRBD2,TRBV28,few,TGTGCCAGCAGTTCTCCTAGCGGACACAATGAGCAGTTCTTC,CASSSPSGHNEQFF
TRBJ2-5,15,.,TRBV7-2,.,TGTGCCAGCAGCTTACGTACAGTCTTTGGGGAGACCCAGTACTTC,CASSLRTVFGETQYF
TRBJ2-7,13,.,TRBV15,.,TGTGCCACCAGCAGAGAGGGATCCTACGAGCAGTACTTC,CATSREGSYEQYF
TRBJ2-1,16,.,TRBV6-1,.,TGTGCCAGCAGTGAAGCTGTGGTAAGCTCCTACAATGAGCAGTTCTTC,CASSEAVVSSYNEQFF
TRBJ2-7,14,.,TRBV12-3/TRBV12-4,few,TGTGCCAGCAGTTCCCGGGACGGAACCTACGAGCAGTACTTC,CASSSRDGTYEQYF
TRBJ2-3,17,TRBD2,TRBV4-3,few,TGCGCCAGCAGCCAAGCTAGCGGGAGCTGGGGCACAGATACGCAGTATTTT,CASSQASGSWGTDTQYF
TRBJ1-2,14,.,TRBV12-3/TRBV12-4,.,TGTGCCAGCAGTTTCGGAGCGGGTGCGGGTGGCTACACCTTC,CASSFGAGAGGYTF
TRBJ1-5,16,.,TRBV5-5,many,TGTGCCAGCAGCGCTCTTGGGGGGGATAGCAATCAGCCCCAGCATTTT,CASSALGGDSNQPQHF
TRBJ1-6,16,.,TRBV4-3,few,TGCGCCAGCAGCCAAGAAGGGACACCGGGTAATTCACCCCTCCACTTT,CASSQEGTPGNSPLHF
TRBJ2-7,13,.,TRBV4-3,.,TGCGCCAGCAGCCAAGATCCTGGAGTTCGGCAGTACTTC,CASSQDPGVRQYF
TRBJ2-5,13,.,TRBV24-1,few,TGTGCCACCAGTGATCCACCCAGTGAGACCCAGTACTTC,CATSDPPSETQYF
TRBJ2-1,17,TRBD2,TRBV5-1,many,TGCGCCAGCAGCTACTCCGGGACTAGCGGGGTATACAATGAGCAGTTCTTC,CASSYSGTSGVYNEQFF
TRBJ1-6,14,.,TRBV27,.,TGTGCCAGCAGTCCACTGCGTGTTTTTTCACCCCTCCACTTT,CASSPLRVFSPLHF
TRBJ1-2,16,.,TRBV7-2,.,TGTGCCAGCAGCTTAGGGGACCGCTTCGGCTCCTATGGCTACACCTTC,CASSLGDRFGSYGYTF
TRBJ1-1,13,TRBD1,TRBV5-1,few,TGCGCCAGCAGCTTGGAACAGGGGATAAAAGCTTTCTTT,CASSLEQGIKAFF
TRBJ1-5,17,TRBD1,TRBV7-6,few,TGTGCCAGCAGCTCGTACCGGGACAGGGAGTGCCATCAGCCCCAGCATTTT,CASSSYRDRECHQPQHF
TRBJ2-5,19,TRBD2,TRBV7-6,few,TGTGCCAGCAGCCAAGACCCGGGACTAGCGGGGGGGCCGGGAGAGACCCAGTACTTC,CASSQDPGLAGGPGETQYF
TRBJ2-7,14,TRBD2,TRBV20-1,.,TGCAGTGCTGTAAGCGGGGGGGAGCCCTACGAGCAGTACTTC,CSAVSGGEPYEQYF
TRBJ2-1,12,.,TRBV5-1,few,TGCGCCAGCAGCTTAAAAGGGAATGAGCAGTTCTTC,CASSLKGNEQFF
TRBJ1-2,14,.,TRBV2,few,TGTGCCAGCAGTTTCTCAGGGGCTAGTGCTGGCTACACCTTC,CASSFSGASAGYTF
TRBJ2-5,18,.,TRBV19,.,TGTGCCAGTAGTATCCGGGCCGGGGCAGCTTTGTACCAAGAGACCCAGTACTTC,CASSIRAGAALYQETQYF
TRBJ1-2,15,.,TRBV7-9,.,TGTGCCAGCAGCTTAGCGGGCAGGGGAAGGGATGGCTACACCTTC,CASSLAGRGRDGYTF
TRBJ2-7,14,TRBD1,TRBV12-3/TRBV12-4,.,TGTGCCAGCAGCAAGGGACAGGGTCCCTACGAGCAGTACTTC,CASSKGQGPYEQYF
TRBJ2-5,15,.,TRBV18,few,TGTGCCAGCTCACCACGCTCAGGGGTAAAAGAGACCCAGTACTTC,CASSPRSGVKETQYF
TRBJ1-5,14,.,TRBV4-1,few,TGCGCCAGCAGCCGCAATTTGGTAGGACAGCCCCAGCATTTT,CASSRNLVGQPQHF
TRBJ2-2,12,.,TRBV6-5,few,TGTGCCAGCAGTTACCGGGGCGGGGAGCTGTTTTTT,CASSYRGGELFF